This T cell receptor (beta chain) is from a study of T cell repertoires in cytomegalovirus infection. Study at large: Signatures in public TCR beta sequences pointed to both CMV infection and matching HLA type.

MiXCR, run by TCRdb on the reads, gives a single entry per CDR3 protein. Of 700,000 to 850,000 distinct CDR3 sequences in the sample, about 30% were seen once. Broader study findings: CMV-specific TCR beta clonotypes restricted by HLA-C dominated the ex vivo response.

This clonotype was counted only a few times. Its antigen remains unidentified. Trimming cost V 8 bases and J 5 bases, with 10 bases left between them. The CDR3 consists of 11 residues. In germline, CDR1 is SQVTM, CDR2 ANQGSEA. The TCR sequence derives from a human donor in good health (CMV status not recorded). Some clones in this sample may be carry-over from other donors' samples. The sample here was cultured CD8+ T cells from PBMCs, taken from culture after CMV antigen stimulation. V and J are TRBV29-1 and TRBJ2-1; D might be TRBD2 (5 bases). The CDR3 sequence: CSIDYDNEQFF. CDR3 sequence (DNA): TGCAGCATCGACTACGACAATGAGCAGTTCTTC.